Listed below are T cell receptor beta chains from one sample, sequenced in a study of blood T cell repertoires in COVID-19. Sequencing used immunoSEQ multiplex PCR; TCRdb keeps in-frame clones, though not all of them. The top ten clones hold approximately 11% of a sample with roughly 140,000 clones, 85% to 90% of them seen once. Input material: peripheral blood. All receptors come from a woman aged 80 or older with acute or convalescent COVID-19. Both conserved end residues are part of each CDR3. The D gene is left open where the match is weak. A row's size may be missing; if present it is once, few, many or a size class.

d_gene	v_gene	j_gene	abundance	CDR3aa	CDR3nt
TRBD1	TRBV19	TRBJ1-6	-	CASSSERGRRTPLHF	TGTGCCAGTAGTTCTGAGAGGGGGCGGAGGACACCCCTCCACTTT
-	TRBV19	TRBJ2-1	-	CASSIEASGEQFF	TGTGCCAGTAGTATAGAAGCGTCCGGTGAGCAGTTCTTC
TRBD1	TRBV12-5	TRBJ1-6	-	CASGLTGGDSPLHF	TGTGCTAGTGGTCTGACAGGGGGCGATTCACCCCTCCACTTT
TRBD1	TRBV7-9	TRBJ1-3	-	CASSLDSGQGRNTIYF	TGTGCCAGCAGCTTAGATAGCGGACAGGGAAGAAACACCATATATTTT
TRBD1	TRBV18	TRBJ2-2	once	CASSLGQGATGELFF	TGTGCCAGCTCACTGGGACAGGGGGCCACCGGGGAGCTGTTTTTT
TRBD1	TRBV7-8	TRBJ1-2	-	CASSVDRGPNYGYTF	TGTGCCAGCAGCGTCGACAGGGGTCCTAACTATGGCTACACCTTC
-	TRBV5-1	TRBJ1-4	once	CASSDQGGEKLFF	TGCGCCAGCAGCGACCAGGGTGGTGAAAAACTGTTTTTT
-	TRBV7-2	TRBJ2-5	-	CASSLVGETQYF	TGTGCCAGCAGCTTAGTCGGAGAGACCCAGTACTTC
TRBD1	TRBV5-1	TRBJ2-2	-	CASAGGAGNTGELFF	TGCGCCAGCGCAGGGGGCGCAGGGAACACCGGGGAGCTGTTTTTT
TRBD1	TRBV5-4	TRBJ1-1	-	CASRPGGQNTEAFF	TGTGCCAGCAGACCAGGGGGACAGAACACTGAAGCTTTCTTT
TRBD1	TRBV13	TRBJ1-6	-	CASSSGQVLNSPLHF	TGTGCCAGCAGCTCGGGACAGGTGCTTAATTCACCCCTCCACTTT
-	TRBV6-5	TRBJ1-2	-	CASSWRNYGYTF	TGTGCCAGCAGTTGGCGGAACTATGGCTACACCTTC
-	TRBV28	TRBJ1-5	-	CATQAAGGNNQPQHF	TGTGCCACCCAAGCTGCTGGAGGGAACAATCAGCCCCAGCATTTT
TRBD1	TRBV27	TRBJ1-1	-	CASRRDSLWMNTEAFF	TGTGCCTCCAGGCGGGACAGCCTTTGGATGAACACTGAAGCTTTCTTT
-	TRBV6-5	TRBJ1-2	-	CASSYSLGDAYGYTF	TGTGCCAGCAGTTACTCGCTAGGAGATGCCTATGGCTACACCTTC
-	TRBV7-2	TRBJ1-2	-	CASSEALILANYGYTF	TGTGCCAGCAGTGAGGCGCTTATTTTAGCTAACTATGGCTACACCTTC
TRBD2	TRBV6-2/TRBV6-3	TRBJ2-3	few	CASSPHRLAGGPNTQYF	TGTGCCAGCAGTCCACATCGACTAGCGGGGGGGCCGAATACGCAGTATTTT